These T cell receptor beta chains were read from a single sample in a study of tumor and adjacent non-tumor tissue in lung cancer. One entry per CDR3 protein, called by TCRdb with MiXCR from the multiplex PCR reads. Among under 150,000 distinct CDR3 sequences listed, approximately 70% were seen once. The specimen sequenced was lung tumor tissue. The source of these receptors is a man aged 55 to 69 with small cell lung cancer. The CDR3 runs from the conserved cysteine through the conserved F or W. Fields, in order: D gene, J gene, V gene, clone size, CDR3 DNA, CDR3 protein. D genes are given only for firm matches. Size is omitted from some rows. Given values are once, few, many or a class for expanded clones.

NA | TRBJ2-7 | TRBV20-1 | many | TGCAGTGCTAGCGAACAGGGGGGGTACTCCTACGAGCAGTACTTC | CSASEQGGYSYEQYF
NA | TRBJ2-2 | TRBV12-3/TRBV12-4 | NA | TGTGCCATCGGGACCTTGAACACCGGGGAGCTGTTTTTT | CAIGTLNTGELFF
NA | TRBJ2-4 | TRBV20-1 | NA | TGCAGTGCTAGAGTGGCTAGCAGAGCCAAAAACATCCAGTACTTC | CSARVASRAKNIQYF
TRBD1 | TRBJ1-5 | TRBV6-6 | once | TGTGCCAGCATTCCGGGGACAGGGGTTGATCAGCCCCAGCATTTT | CASIPGTGVDQPQHF
NA | TRBJ2-6 | TRBV6-2/TRBV6-3 | NA | TGTGCCAGCAAATGCCAGGCATCGGCTGGGGCCAACGTCCTGACTTTC | CASKCQASAGANVLTF
TRBD2 | TRBJ2-1 | TRBV29-1 | NA | TGCAGCGTTGAAGACGGCGGGGGATGGTATGAGCAGTTCTTC | CSVEDGGGWYEQFF
NA | TRBJ2-5 | TRBV11-2 | many | TGTGCCAGCAGCCCTACTCCTAGCGTGCCATTGGAGACCCAGTACTTC | CASSPTPSVPLETQYF
NA | TRBJ1-2 | TRBV12-3/TRBV12-4 | few | TGTGCCAGCAGTCGAGAGGGGGTGGGTTATGGCTACACCTTC | CASSREGVGYGYTF
NA | TRBJ1-5 | TRBV30 | NA | TGTGCCTGGAGTCTAGTACAGCGCAATCAGCCCCAGCATTTT | CAWSLVQRNQPQHF
NA | TRBJ2-1 | TRBV10-3 | many | TGTGCCGTTTCGGGAGGGACAGAACTTGAGCAGTTCTTC | CAVSGGTELEQFF
TRBD2 | TRBJ2-7 | TRBV7-9 | NA | TGTATAAGCAACCAGCGGGAGCACTACGAGCAGTACTTC | CISNQREHYEQYF
NA | TRBJ2-1 | TRBV6-2/TRBV6-3 | NA | TGTGTCAGCAGTTACACGGGTAGCACTGAGCAGTTCTTC | CVSSYTGSTEQFF
NA | TRBJ2-7 | TRBV20-1 | NA | TGCAGTGCTAGAGGGGGTCCAACGGACAGCTCCTACGAGCAGTACTTC | CSARGGPTDSSYEQYF
TRBD2 | TRBJ2-1 | TRBV7-8 | few | TGTGCCAGCAGCTTGTCACTAGCGGGGATGCGAGCTGAGCAGTTCTTC | CASSLSLAGMRAEQFF
NA | TRBJ2-3 | TRBV12-3/TRBV12-4 | few | TGTGCCAGCAGTCCTCAGGCGGGGCTAGAGGATACGCAGTATTTT | CASSPQAGLEDTQYF
NA | TRBJ2-3 | TRBV5-1 | NA | TGCGCCAGCAGCTTGGCCACCGGCGAAGATACGCAGTATTTT | CASSLATGEDTQYF
NA | TRBJ2-2 | TRBV6-5 | NA | TGTGCCAGCAGTTACACGGACAGCACCGGGAAGCTGCTTTTT | CASSYTDSTGKLLF
NA | TRBJ1-6 | TRBV24-1 | NA | TGTGTCACCAGTGATCTAACAGTTCTCCTCCACTTT | CVTSDLTVLLHF
TRBD1 | TRBJ2-5 | TRBV30 | NA | TGTGCCTGGACTAGGGGGCTGGGAGAGACCCAGTACTTC | CAWTRGLGETQYF
TRBD2 | TRBJ2-1 | TRBV11-3 | NA | TGTGCCAACAGCTTAGACGGGAGGTCCTACAATGAGCAGTTCTTC | CANSLDGRSYNEQFF
TRBD1 | TRBJ1-2 | TRBV5-1 | NA | TGCGCCAGCGCCGAAGCCCCAGGGGGAGGCTATGGCTACACCTTC | CASAEAPGGGYGYTF
TRBD2 | TRBJ2-1 | TRBV20-1 | once | TGCTGTGCTAGAGATTGGAGCGGGAGGGCCGAAGTCAATGAGCAGTTCTTT | CCARDWSGRAEVNEQFF
TRBD1 | TRBJ1-1 | TRBV20-1 | many | TGCAGTGCTAAAACCGGGACAGGGAGTCTGAACACTGAAGCTTTCTTT | CSAKTGTGSLNTEAFF
NA | TRBJ2-7 | TRBV12-3/TRBV12-4 | NA | TGTACCAGCAGTTTAAGCCGCCCCTACGAGGAGTACTTC | CTSSLSRPYEEYF
TRBD1 | TRBJ1-5 | TRBV12-5 | NA | TGTGCTAGAGGTTTGGGCCCGACAGGGGCGCTGGATCAGCCCCAGCATTTT | CARGLGPTGALDQPQHF
NA | TRBJ2-1 | TRBV30 | NA | TGTGCTTGGAGCTTAGGTTGGGCGCAGTTCTTC | CAWSLGWAQFF
TRBD2 | TRBJ2-1 | TRBV20-1 | few | TGCAGTGCTAGAGATCATCAGCGGGGGTTCTACAATGAGCAGTTCTTC | CSARDHQRGFYNEQFF
NA | TRBJ2-3 | TRBV5-1 | NA | TGCGCCAGCAGTTTGGAGCGGGCTGGAGGAGATACGCAGTATTTT | CASSLERAGGDTQYF
NA | TRBJ2-3 | TRBV6-1 | NA | TGTGCCAGCAGTGAATGGGGAAGGGATACGCAGTATTTT | CASSEWGRDTQYF
TRBD1 | TRBJ2-5 | TRBV11-3 | NA | TGTGCCAGCAGCGATGACAGGGGGTCCCAAGAGACACAATACTTC | CASSDDRGSQETQYF
NA | TRBJ1-1 | TRBV20-1 | NA | TGCAGTGTTAGAGATCGCAGGGCCCTTGAGCCTTTCTTT | CSVRDRRALEPFF
TRBD2 | TRBJ2-1 | TRBV2 | NA | TGTGCCAGCAAGAGACTAGCGGACTACAATGAGCAGTTCTTC | CASKRLADYNEQFF
NA | TRBJ1-1 | TRBV4-1 | NA | TGCGCCAGCAGCCAGAACAGCGGGACTGCGGAAGCTTTCTTC | CASSQNSGTAEAFF
NA | TRBJ2-3 | TRBV11-3 | NA | TGTGCCAGCAGCTTAGTTGCGACCACAGATAGGCAGTATTTT | CASSLVATTDRQYF
TRBD1 | TRBJ2-2 | TRBV6-1 | medium-sized | TGTGCCAGCAGCCCCACAGGGACAGGGACAACCGGGGAGCTGTTTTTT | CASSPTGTGTTGELFF
NA | TRBJ2-1 | TRBV11-2 | once | TGTGCCAGCAGCGTAGACGGGCGGTTCTCCTACAATGAGGAGTTCTTC | CASSVDGRFSYNEEFF
NA | TRBJ1-2 | TRBV11-2 | NA | TGTGCCAGCAGCTTAGATCGGTCCCCGTCAGTCTACACCTTC | CASSLDRSPSVYTF
NA | TRBJ1-3 | TRBV14 | NA | TGTGCCAGCTCTCCGGAGCCTGGAGACACCATATATTTT | CASSPEPGDTIYF
NA | TRBJ2-3 | TRBV11-1 | NA | TGTGCCAGCAACTTAGTTTCCTCGTGGGACGGAGGGCAGTATTTT | CASNLVSSWDGGQYF
TRBD1 | TRBJ1-5 | TRBV24-1 | NA | TGTGTCACCAGTGCCACAGGGGTGCATCAGCCCCAGCATTTT | CVTSATGVHQPQHF
NA | TRBJ1-4 | TRBV14 | NA | TGTGCCAGCAGCCGCCGGACAGACGAGGCCGAAAAACTGTTTTTT | CASSRRTDEAEKLFF
TRBD2 | TRBJ2-7 | TRBV20-1 | few | TGCAGTGCTCAACCAAGCGGGAGGGCCGGCGAGCAGTACTTC | CSAQPSGRAGEQYF
TRBD1 | TRBJ2-5 | TRBV29-1 | few | TGCAGCGTTGAGGGACAGGGGGGGACCCAGTACTTC | CSVEGQGGTQYF
NA | TRBJ2-2 | TRBV11-1 | NA | TGTGCCAGCGGCGGGGACGGGTACACCGGGGAGCTGTTTTTT | CASGGDGYTGELFF
NA | TRBJ1-2 | TRBV20-1 | NA | TGCAGTGTGCCCTACTATGGCTACACCTTC | CSVPYYGYTF